These T cell receptor beta chains were read from a single sample in a study of blood T cell repertoires in COVID-19. Here immunoSEQ multiplex PCR was the method, and the copy in TCRdb shows in-frame clones only, minus some. This table holds about 280,000 clones, approximately 84% found once. The sequenced sample consisted of peripheral blood. The source of these receptors is a woman aged 25 to 45 who had recovered from COVID-19. The CDR3 runs from the conserved cysteine through the conserved F or W. Fields, in order: J gene, clone size, V gene, D gene, CDR3 protein, CDR3 DNA. A D gene is named only where the DNA matches it firmly. The size of a clone is reported for some rows only, either as once, few or many, or as a class for expanded clones.

>TRBJ2-1|NA|TRBV7-2|NA
CASSLGARSYNEQFF
TGTGCCAGCAGCTTAGGAGCTCGCTCCTACAATGAGCAGTTCTTC
>TRBJ1-5|few|TRBV4-1|TRBD1
CASSQDPGQGSPNQPQHF
TGCGCCAGCAGCCAAGATCCAGGACAGGGGTCACCCAATCAGCCCCAGCATTTT
>TRBJ2-7|NA|TRBV5-1|TRBD2
CASSGGLAGREQYF
TGCGCCAGCAGCGGGGGACTAGCGGGGAGGGAGCAGTACTTC
>TRBJ2-7|NA|TRBV30|TRBD2
CAWDTSGAYEQYF
TGTGCCTGGGACACTAGCGGGGCCTACGAGCAGTACTTC
>TRBJ1-6|NA|TRBV14|TRBD1
CASSPGQGTYNSPLHF
TGTGCCAGCAGCCCGGGACAGGGGACGTATAATTCACCCCTCCACTTT
>TRBJ2-5|NA|TRBV25-1|NA
CASSESRPGETQYF
TGTGCCAGCAGTGAATCAAGGCCGGGGGAGACCCAGTACTTC
>TRBJ2-1|once|TRBV7-2|NA
CASSLVVSGNEQFF
TGTGCCAGCAGCTTAGTAGTTAGCGGCAATGAGCAGTTCTTC
>TRBJ2-5|NA|TRBV5-5|TRBD1
CASSLLEQGYGETQYF
TGTGCCAGCAGCCTTCTAGAACAGGGGTATGGTGAGACCCAGTACTTC
>TRBJ2-5|NA|TRBV7-9|NA
CASRQREMGQETQYF
TGTGCCAGCAGGCAAAGGGAGATGGGCCAAGAGACCCAGTACTTC
>TRBJ1-1|NA|TRBV2|TRBD1
CACRTGGMTEAFF
TGTGCCTGTCGGACAGGAGGAATGACTGAAGCTTTCTTT
>TRBJ1-2|NA|TRBV29-1|NA
CSVEDREWEAASDGGYTF
TGCAGCGTTGAAGATCGGGAGTGGGAGGCCGCTAGCGATGGTGGCTACACCTTC
>TRBJ1-3|NA|TRBV19|TRBD1
CASSVGQEPGNTIYF
TGTGCCAGTAGTGTGGGACAGGAACCTGGAAACACCATATATTTT
>TRBJ2-7|NA|TRBV24-1|NA
CATRHPQSSYEQYF
TGTGCCACCAGACACCCCCAAAGCTCCTACGAGCAGTACTTC
>TRBJ2-5|NA|TRBV3-1/TRBV3-2|TRBD1
CASSQDPGGRTQYF
TGTGCCAGCAGCCAAGACCCAGGGGGAAGGACCCAGTACTTC
>TRBJ1-5|few|TRBV4-1|NA
CASSPLAGKQPQHF
TGCGCCAGCAGCCCCCTCGCGGGGAAACAGCCCCAGCATTTT
>TRBJ2-3|NA|TRBV5-1|NA
CASSLDRVDTQYF
TGCGCCAGCAGCTTGGACAGGGTGGATACGCAGTATTTT
>TRBJ1-3|few|TRBV19|NA
CASSIPGHVLSGNTIYF
TGTGCCAGTAGTATCCCGGGACATGTTCTGTCCGGAAACACCATATATTTT
>TRBJ1-5|NA|TRBV7-6|NA
CASSFGGEDQPQHF
TGTGCCAGCAGCTTCGGGGGGGAAGATCAGCCCCAGCATTTT
>TRBJ2-4|NA|TRBV7-9|TRBD1
CASSSPGQGNIQYF
TGTGCCAGCAGCTCACCAGGACAGGGAAACATTCAGTACTTC
>TRBJ2-7|once|TRBV6-5|NA
CASLRDWSAYEQYF
TGTGCCAGCCTCCGGGACTGGAGCGCCTACGAGCAGTACTTC
>TRBJ1-1|NA|TRBV10-2|TRBD1
CASSGGRGTMNTEAFF
TGCGCCAGCAGTGGGGGCAGGGGGACGATGAACACTGAAGCTTTCTTT
>TRBJ1-2|NA|TRBV3-1/TRBV3-2|TRBD1
CASSQEGRGNYGYTF
TGTGCCAGCAGCCAAGAAGGCAGGGGGAACTATGGCTACACCTTC